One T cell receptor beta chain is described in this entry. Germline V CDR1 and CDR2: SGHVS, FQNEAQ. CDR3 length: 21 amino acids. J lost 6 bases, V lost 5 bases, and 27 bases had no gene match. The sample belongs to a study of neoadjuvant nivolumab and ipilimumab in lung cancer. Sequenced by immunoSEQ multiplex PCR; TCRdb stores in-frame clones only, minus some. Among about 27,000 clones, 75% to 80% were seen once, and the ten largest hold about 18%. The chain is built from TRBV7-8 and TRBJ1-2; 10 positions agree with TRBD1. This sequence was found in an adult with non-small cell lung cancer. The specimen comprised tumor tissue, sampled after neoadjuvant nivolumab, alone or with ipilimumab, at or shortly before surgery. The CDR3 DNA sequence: TGTGCCAGCAGCATAAGCGGACAGGGTGCATTGTGGGGACAGGGGCTGAATGGCTACACCTTC. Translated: CASSISGQGALWGQGLNGYTF.